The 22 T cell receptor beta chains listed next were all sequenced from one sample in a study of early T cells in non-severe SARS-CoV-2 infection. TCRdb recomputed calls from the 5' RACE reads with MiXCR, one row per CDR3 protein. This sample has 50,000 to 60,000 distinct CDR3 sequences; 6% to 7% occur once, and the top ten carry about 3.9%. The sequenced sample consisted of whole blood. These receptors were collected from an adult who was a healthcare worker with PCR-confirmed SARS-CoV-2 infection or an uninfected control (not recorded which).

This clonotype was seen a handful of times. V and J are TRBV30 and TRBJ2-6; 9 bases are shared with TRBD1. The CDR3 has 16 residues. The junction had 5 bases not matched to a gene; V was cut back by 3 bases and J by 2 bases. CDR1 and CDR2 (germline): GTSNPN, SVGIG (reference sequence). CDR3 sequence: CAWSLTGGAGANVLTF. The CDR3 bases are TGTGCCTGGAGCTTGACAGGGGGGGCTGGGGCCAACGTCCTGACTTTC.

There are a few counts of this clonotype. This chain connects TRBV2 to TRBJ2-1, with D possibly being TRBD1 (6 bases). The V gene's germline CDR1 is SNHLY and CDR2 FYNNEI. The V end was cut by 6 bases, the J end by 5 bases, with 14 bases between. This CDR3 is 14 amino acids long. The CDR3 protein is CASRRGFLNNEQFF. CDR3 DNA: TGTGCCAGCAGGAGGGGGTTTCTTAACAATGAGCAGTTCTTC.

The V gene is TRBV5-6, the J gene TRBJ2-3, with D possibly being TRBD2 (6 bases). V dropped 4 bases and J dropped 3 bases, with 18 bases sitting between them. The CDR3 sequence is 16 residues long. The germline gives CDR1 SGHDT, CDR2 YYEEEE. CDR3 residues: CASSRPNGGWTDTQYF. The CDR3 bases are TGTGCCAGCAGCCGGCCCAACGGGGGTTGGACAGATACGCAGTATTTT.

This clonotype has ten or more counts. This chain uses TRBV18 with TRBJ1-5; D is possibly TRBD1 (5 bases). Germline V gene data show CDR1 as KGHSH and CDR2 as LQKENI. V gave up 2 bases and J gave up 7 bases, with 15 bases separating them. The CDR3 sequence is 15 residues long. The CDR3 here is CASSPLSGIGQPQHF. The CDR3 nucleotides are TGTGCCAGCTCACCATTATCAGGGATCGGGCAGCCCCAGCATTTT.

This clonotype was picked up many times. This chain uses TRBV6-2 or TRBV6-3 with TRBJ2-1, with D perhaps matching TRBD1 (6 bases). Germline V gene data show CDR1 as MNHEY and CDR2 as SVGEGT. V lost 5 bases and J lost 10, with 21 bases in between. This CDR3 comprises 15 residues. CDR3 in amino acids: CASSKPGQPRGEQFF. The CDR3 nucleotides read TGTGCCAGCAGTAAGCCGGGACAACCCCGAGGGGAGCAGTTCTTC.

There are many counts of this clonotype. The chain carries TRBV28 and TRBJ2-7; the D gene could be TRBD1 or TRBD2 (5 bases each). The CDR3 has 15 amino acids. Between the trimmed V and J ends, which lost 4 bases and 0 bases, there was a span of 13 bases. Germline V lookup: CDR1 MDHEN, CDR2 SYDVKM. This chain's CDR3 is CASSWGKWGSYEQYF. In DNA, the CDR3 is TGTGCCAGCAGTTGGGGGAAGTGGGGCTCCTACGAGCAGTACTTC. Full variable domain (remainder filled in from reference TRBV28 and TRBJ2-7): DVKVTQSSRYLVKRTGEKVFLECVQDMDHENMFWYRQDPGLGLRLIYFSYDVKMKEKGDIPEGYSVSREKKERFSLILESASTNQTSMYLCASSWGKWGSYEQYFGPGTRLTVT.

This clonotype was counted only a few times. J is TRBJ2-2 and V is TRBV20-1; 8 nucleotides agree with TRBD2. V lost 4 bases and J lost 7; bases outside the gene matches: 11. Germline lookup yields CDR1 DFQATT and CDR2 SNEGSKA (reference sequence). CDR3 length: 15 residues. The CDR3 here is CSATNPGLGGGELFF. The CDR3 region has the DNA TGCAGTGCTACCAACCCGGGACTAGGGGGCGGGGAGCTGTTTTTT.

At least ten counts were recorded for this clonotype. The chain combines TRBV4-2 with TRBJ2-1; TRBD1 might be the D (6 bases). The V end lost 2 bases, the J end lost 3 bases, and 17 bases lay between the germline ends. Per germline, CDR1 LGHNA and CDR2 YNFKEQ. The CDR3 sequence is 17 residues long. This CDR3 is CASSQFPLGQGYNEQFF. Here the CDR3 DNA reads TGTGCCAGCAGCCAATTCCCCTTGGGACAAGGCTACAATGAGCAGTTCTTC.

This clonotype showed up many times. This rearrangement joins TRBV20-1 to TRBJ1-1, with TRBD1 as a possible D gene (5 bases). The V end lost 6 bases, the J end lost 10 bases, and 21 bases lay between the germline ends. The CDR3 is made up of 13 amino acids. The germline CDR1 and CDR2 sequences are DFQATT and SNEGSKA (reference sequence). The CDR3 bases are TGCAGTGCGGCCCGTGGACAACCCCCCTCAGCTTTCTTT. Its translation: CSAARGQPPSAFF.

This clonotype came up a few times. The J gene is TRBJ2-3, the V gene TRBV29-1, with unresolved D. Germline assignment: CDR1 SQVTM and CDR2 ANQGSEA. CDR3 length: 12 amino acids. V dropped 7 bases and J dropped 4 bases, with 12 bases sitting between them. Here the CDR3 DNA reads TGCAGCGACCGGACCCGAGCAGATACGCAGTATTTT. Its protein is CSDRTRADTQYF.

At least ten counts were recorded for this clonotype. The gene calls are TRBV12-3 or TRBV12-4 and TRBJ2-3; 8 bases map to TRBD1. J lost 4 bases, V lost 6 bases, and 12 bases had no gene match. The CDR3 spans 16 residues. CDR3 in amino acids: CASRDSDRGLSDTQYF. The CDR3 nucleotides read TGTGCCAGCAGGGACTCCGACAGGGGCCTATCAGATACGCAGTATTTT.

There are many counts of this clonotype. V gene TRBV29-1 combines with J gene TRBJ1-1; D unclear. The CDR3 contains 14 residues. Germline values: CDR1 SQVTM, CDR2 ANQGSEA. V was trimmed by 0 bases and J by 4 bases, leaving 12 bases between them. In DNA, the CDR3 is TGCAGCGTTGAAGAATGGGGAGGGAGCACTGAAGCTTTCTTT. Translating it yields CSVEEWGGSTEAFF.

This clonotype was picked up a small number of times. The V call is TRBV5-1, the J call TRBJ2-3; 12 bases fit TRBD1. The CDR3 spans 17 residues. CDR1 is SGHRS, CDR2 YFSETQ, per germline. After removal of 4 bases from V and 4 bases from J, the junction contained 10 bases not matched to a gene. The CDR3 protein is CASSLQPGQGAADTQYF. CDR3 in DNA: TGCGCCAGCAGCCTTCAACCGGGACAGGGGGCTGCAGATACGCAGTATTTT. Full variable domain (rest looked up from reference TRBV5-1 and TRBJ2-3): KAGVTQTPRYLIKTRGQQVTLSCSPISGHRSVSWYQQTPGQGLQFLFEYFSETQRNKGNFPGRFSGRQFSNSRSEMNVSTLELGDSALYLCASSLQPGQGAADTQYFGPGTRLTVL.

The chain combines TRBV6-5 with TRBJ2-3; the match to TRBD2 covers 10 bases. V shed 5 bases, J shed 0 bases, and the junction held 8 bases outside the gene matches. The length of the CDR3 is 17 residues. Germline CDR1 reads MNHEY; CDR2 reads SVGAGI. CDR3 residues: CASSTSTSGESTDTQYF. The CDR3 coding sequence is TGTGCCAGCAGTACCAGCACTAGCGGGGAAAGCACAGATACGCAGTATTTT.

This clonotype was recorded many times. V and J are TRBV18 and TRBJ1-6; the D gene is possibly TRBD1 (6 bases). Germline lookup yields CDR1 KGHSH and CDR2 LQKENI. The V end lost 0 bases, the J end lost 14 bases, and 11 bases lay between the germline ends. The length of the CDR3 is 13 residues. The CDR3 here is CASSPPGDTTLHF. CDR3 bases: TGTGCCAGCTCACCACCAGGGGACACAACCCTCCACTTT.

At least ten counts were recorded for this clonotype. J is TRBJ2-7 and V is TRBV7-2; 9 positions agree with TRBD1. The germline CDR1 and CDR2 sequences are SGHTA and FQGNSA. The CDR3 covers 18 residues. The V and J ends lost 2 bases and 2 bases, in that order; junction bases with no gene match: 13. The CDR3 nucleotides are TGTGCCAGCAGCTTAATGGGGATACGACAGGGGGTGGCCTACGAGCAGTACTTC. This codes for CASSLMGIRQGVAYEQYF.

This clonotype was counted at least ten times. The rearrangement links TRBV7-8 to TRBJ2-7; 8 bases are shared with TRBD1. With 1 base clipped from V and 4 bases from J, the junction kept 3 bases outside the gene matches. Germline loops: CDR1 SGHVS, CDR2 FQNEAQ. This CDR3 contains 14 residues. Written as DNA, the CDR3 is TGTGCCAGCAGCTTAGGGACAGGGCTGTACGAGCAGTACTTC. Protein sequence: CASSLGTGLYEQYF. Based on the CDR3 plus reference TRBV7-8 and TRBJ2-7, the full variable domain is GAGVSQSPRYKVAKRGQDVALRCDPISGHVSLFWYQQALGQGPEFLTYFQNEAQLDKSGLPSDRFFAERPEGSVSTLKIQRTQQEDSAVYLCASSLGTGLYEQYFGPGTRLTVT.

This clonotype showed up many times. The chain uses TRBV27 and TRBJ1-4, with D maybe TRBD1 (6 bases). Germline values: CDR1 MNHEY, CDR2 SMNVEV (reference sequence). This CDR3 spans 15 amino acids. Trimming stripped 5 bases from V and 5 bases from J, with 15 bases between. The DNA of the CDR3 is TGTGCCAGCAGTCCACGGACAGACACCAATGAAAAACTGTTTTTT. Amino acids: CASSPRTDTNEKLFF. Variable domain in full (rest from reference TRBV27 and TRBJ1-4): EAQVTQNPRYLITVTGKKLTVTCSQNMNHEYMSWYRQDPGLGLRQIYYSMNVEVTDKGDVPEGYKVSRKEKRNFPLILESPSPNQTSLYFCASSPRTDTNEKLFFGSGTQLSVL.

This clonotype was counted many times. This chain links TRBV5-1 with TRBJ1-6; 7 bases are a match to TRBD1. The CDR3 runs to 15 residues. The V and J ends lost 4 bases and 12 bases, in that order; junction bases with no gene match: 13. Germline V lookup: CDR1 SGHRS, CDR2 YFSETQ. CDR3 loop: CASSGAQGDSEPLHF. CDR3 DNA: TGCGCCAGCAGCGGGGCCCAGGGGGACTCGGAACCCCTCCACTTT.

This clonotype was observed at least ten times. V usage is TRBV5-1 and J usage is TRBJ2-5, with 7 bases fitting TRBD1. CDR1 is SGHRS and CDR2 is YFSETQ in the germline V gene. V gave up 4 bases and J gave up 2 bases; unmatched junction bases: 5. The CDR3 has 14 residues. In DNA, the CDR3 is TGCGCCAGCAGCCCCCGGGACAGACAAGAGACCCAGTACTTC. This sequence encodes CASSPRDRQETQYF.

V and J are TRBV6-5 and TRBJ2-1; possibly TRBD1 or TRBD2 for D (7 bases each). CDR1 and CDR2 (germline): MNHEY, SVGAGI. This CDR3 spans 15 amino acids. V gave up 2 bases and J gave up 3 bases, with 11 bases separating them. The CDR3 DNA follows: TGTGCCAGCAGTTACCCCAGGGGGGGCTACAATGAGCAGTTCTTC. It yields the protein CASSYPRGGYNEQFF.

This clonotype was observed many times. CDR3 in DNA: TGCAGCGTTGGGCAGGGTATTGGCAACGAGCAGTACTTC. Protein sequence: CSVGQGIGNEQYF. This chain connects TRBV29-1 to TRBJ2-7, with TRBD1 as a possible D gene (5 bases). The CDR3 has 13 amino acids. The germline gives CDR1 SQVTM, CDR2 ANQGSEA. V was trimmed by 4 bases and J by 5 bases, leaving 15 bases between them.